What follows are 18 T cell receptor beta chains derived from one specimen sequenced in a study of response to subunit inactivated influenza vaccine. TCRdb reprocessed the RT-PCR reads via MiXCR and lists one record per CDR3 protein. The sample has about 170,000 distinct CDR3 sequences, 9.5% to 12% seen once; the top ten hold about a third. The source was CD8+ T cells sorted from PBMCs, collected roughly 24 months after vaccination. The origin of the receptors is a man between 50 and 75 years old who received an inactivated influenza vaccine.

The chain has TRBV6-1 and TRBJ1-1; 8 bases are shared with TRBD1. CDR3 length: 13 residues. CDR1 MNHNS and CDR2 SASEGT come from the germline V gene. V lost 3 bases, J lost 4 bases, and 1 base stayed unmatched. CDR3 in DNA: TGTGCCAGCAGTGACAGGGGGCCCACTGAAGCTTTCTTT. Translation gives CASSDRGPTEAFF.

This clonotype was picked up a small number of times. The V call is TRBV7-2, the J call TRBJ2-7; D possibly corresponds to TRBD1 (6 bases). Germline CDR1 is SGHTA and CDR2 is FQGNSA. This CDR3 has 14 amino acids. V gave up 5 bases and J gave up 0 bases, with 11 bases separating them. The CDR3 region has the DNA TGTGCCAGCAGCCCCGACAGGTCCTCCTACGAGCAGTACTTC. This codes for CASSPDRSSYEQYF.

The V gene is TRBV27, the J gene TRBJ2-3, with a possible D match to TRBD1 (6 bases). V lost 5 bases to trimming and J lost 2 bases, with 17 bases between them. The CDR3 covers 16 residues. CDR1 and CDR2 (germline): MNHEY, SMNVEV (reference sequence). CDR3 nucleotide sequence: TGTGCCAGCAGTCCGGACAGCCTGAAGATCACAGATACGCAGTATTTT. Translating it yields CASSPDSLKITDTQYF.

There are a few counts of this clonotype. The genes are TRBV21-1 and TRBJ1-3; the table assigns TRBD1, which was not confirmed against the DNA. TRBV21-1 is annotated as a pseudogene. The CDR3 totals 16 residues. For the CDR3, the DNA is TGTGCCAGCGAGAGGGGGAAAGACCGCTCTGGAAACACCATATATTTT. This translates into CASERGKDRSGNTIYF.

This rearrangement joins TRBV29-1 to TRBJ1-2; D remains ambiguous. Trimming cost V 4 bases and J 2 bases, with 8 bases left between them. The CDR3 has 12 amino acids. Germline CDR1 reads SQVTM; CDR2 reads ANQGSEA. The CDR3 region has the DNA TGCAGCGTTGGTCCGGGAAACTATGGCTACACCTTC. It yields the protein CSVGPGNYGYTF.

CDR3 residues: CASSQSGTGPRDEKLFF. DNA for the CDR3: TGCGCCAGCAGTCAATCGGGGACAGGTCCACGGGATGAAAAACTGTTTTTT. The chain uses TRBV23-1 and TRBJ1-4, with TRBD1 identical over 8 bases. TRBV23-1 is noted as an ORF with a role that remains uncertain. J was trimmed by 6 bases and V by 0 bases; bases with no gene match: 9. The CDR3 consists of 17 residues.

This clonotype has just a few counts. The chain is built from TRBV10-2 and TRBJ2-1; 8 bases line up with TRBD1. Trimming removed 7 bases from V and 5 bases from J; junction bases left unmatched: 4. This CDR3 has 13 residues. Germline-derived CDR1 and CDR2 are WSHSY and SAAADI. As DNA, the CDR3 is TGCGCCAGCACCACAGGGGGTAACAATGAGCAGTTCTTC. Translation: CASTTGGNNEQFF.

This clonotype has at least ten counts. J is TRBJ1-6 and V is TRBV4-1; tentative D call: TRBD1 (5 bases). Per the germline V gene, CDR1 is MGHRA and CDR2 is YSYEKL. The V gene lost 1 base and the J gene lost 7 bases, with 5 bases spanning the gap. This CDR3 has 13 amino acids. CDR3 in DNA: TGCGCCAGCAGCCAAGGACAGAATTCACCCCTCCACTTT. It codes for CASSQGQNSPLHF.

This clonotype came up a few times. The chain uses TRBV28 and TRBJ2-3; unclear D gene. The CDR3 contains 14 residues. Trimming removed 3 bases from V and 4 bases from J, with 11 bases in between. Germline V gene data show CDR1 as MDHEN and CDR2 as SYDVKM. The CDR3 protein is CASSFTVRPDTQYF. CDR3 DNA sequence: TGTGCCAGCAGTTTCACAGTCAGGCCAGATACGCAGTATTTT.

CDR3 amino acids: CASSLAVGDGTGELFF. CDR3 bases: TGTGCCAGCAGCTTGGCCGTCGGAGATGGCACCGGGGAGCTGTTTTTT. The chain employs TRBV5-4 and TRBJ2-2; D not certain. CDR3 length: 16 residues. CDR1 is SGHNT and CDR2 is YYREEE in the germline V gene (reference sequence). Trimming stripped 0 bases from V and 4 bases from J, with 13 bases between.

This clonotype was seen more than once but under ten times. The chain uses TRBV20-1 and TRBJ2-7; the match to TRBD1 covers 7 bases. The CDR3 consists of 14 residues. V shed 4 bases and J 3 bases; nucleotides not matched to a gene: 9. Germline assignment: CDR1 DFQATT and CDR2 SNEGSKA (reference sequence). The CDR3 protein is CSATGQARYYEQYF. CDR3 DNA sequence: TGCAGTGCTACCGGACAGGCCAGATACTACGAGCAGTACTTC.

The chain combines TRBV11-2 with TRBJ2-5; the D gene could be TRBD1 or TRBD2 (5 bases each). CDR1 is SGHAT and CDR2 is FQNNGV in the germline V gene. The CDR3 sequence is 15 residues long. Trimming pared 4 bases from V and 0 bases from J, leaving 12 bases between. CDR3 sequence reads: CASSSYGTDQETQYF. As DNA, the CDR3 is TGTGCCAGCAGCTCGTACGGGACGGACCAAGAGACCCAGTACTTC.

The table lists this clonotype with many counts. The DNA of the CDR3 is TGCGCCAGCAGCTTAGGACAGGGACGGTGGGAGCAGTTCTTC. Encoded protein: CASSLGQGRWEQFF. The rearrangement links TRBV5-1 to TRBJ2-1; 8 positions agree with TRBD1. Germline V gene data show CDR1 as SGHRS and CDR2 as YFSETQ. This CDR3 is 14 amino acids long. J lost 10 bases, V lost 2 bases, and 8 bases had no gene match.

This clonotype has ten or more counts. This chain connects TRBV20-1 to TRBJ2-1; 14 bases line up with TRBD2. CDR1 and CDR2 (germline): DFQATT, SNEGSKA (reference sequence). V was pared by 0 bases and J by 7 bases, with 11 bases of the junction left unmatched. The CDR3 has 18 residues. CDR3 protein: CSARDTRGLAGVGNEQFF. The CDR3, as DNA: TGCAGTGCTAGAGATACTAGGGGACTAGCGGGAGTTGGTAATGAGCAGTTCTTC.

This clonotype came up many times. J is TRBJ2-5 and V is TRBV20-1, with a tentative D call TRBD1 (5 bases). The CDR3 consists of 13 residues. Germline lookup yields CDR1 DFQATT and CDR2 SNEGSKA (reference sequence). V lost 0 bases to trimming and J lost 3 bases, with 8 bases between them. CDR3 residues: CSARETEEETQYF. In DNA form, the CDR3 reads TGCAGTGCTAGAGAGACAGAAGAAGAGACCCAGTACTTC.

In this sample, this clonotype turned up a few times. The chain carries TRBV3-1 and TRBJ2-3; TRBD1 or TRBD2 may be the D gene (5 bases each). CDR1 and CDR2 from the germline V gene are LGHDT and YNNKEL (reference sequence). This CDR3 has 16 residues. The V end was cut by 1 base, the J end by 3 bases, with 14 bases between. For the CDR3, the DNA is TGTGCCAGCAGCCAAGTTTTAGGGACGAATACAGATACGCAGTATTTT. This sequence encodes CASSQVLGTNTDTQYF.

The chain employs TRBV9 and TRBJ1-6, with 10 bases fitting TRBD1. The germline CDR1 and CDR2 sequences are SGDLS and YYNGEE. CDR3 length equals 19 residues. V shed 2 bases and J 9 bases; nucleotides not matched to a gene: 17. The CDR3 DNA is TGTGCCAGCAGCGTTTCCGGGACAGGGGACCTAACTAACCCTTCACCCCTCCACTTT. It translates to CASSVSGTGDLTNPSPLHF.

The chain has TRBV4-2 and TRBJ1-4, with 9 bases matching TRBD1. The V gene end was trimmed by 5 bases and the J gene end by 7 bases; junction bases not matched to a gene: 5. The CDR3 totals 14 residues. Germline V CDR1 and CDR2: LGHNA, YNFKEQ. The DNA of the CDR3 is TGTGCCAGCAGCTCCGGGACAGGGTTTGAAAAACTGTTTTTT. Its protein product is CASSSGTGFEKLFF.